This is a list of T cell receptor beta chains from one sample in a study of cytomegalovirus exposure and HLA in healthy donors. Sequenced by immunoSEQ multiplex PCR; TCRdb stores in-frame clones only, minus some. The sample consists of approximately 300,000 clones, just over 85% of them appearing once. The material sequenced was PBMCs. The receptors originated from a young woman in good health and CMV-seronegative. The CDR3 runs from the conserved cysteine through the conserved F or W. The D gene is left open where the match is weak. Clone size appears in some rows only: once, few, many, or a class for an expanded clone.

J gene,D gene,clone size,V gene,CDR3 DNA,CDR3 protein
TRBJ2-3,TRBD2,NA,TRBV9,TGTGCCAGCAGCGTAGTTACGGGGGGAGCAGATACGCAGTATTTT,CASSVVTGGADTQYF
TRBJ2-3,NA,once,TRBV6-5,TGTGCCAGCAGTTACGATGGCGGGGATGTAGATACGCAGTATTTT,CASSYDGGDVDTQYF
TRBJ2-1,TRBD2,NA,TRBV27,TGTGCCAGCAGTCCAAGACTAGCGGGAGTGTACAATGAGCAGTTCTTC,CASSPRLAGVYNEQFF
TRBJ2-3,NA,NA,TRBV13,TGTGCCAGCAGCTTAGGACAGGGCGCAGATACGCAGTATTTT,CASSLGQGADTQYF
TRBJ1-2,NA,NA,TRBV7-8,TGTGCCAGCAGCCGGCGGGTAAACTATGGCTACACCTTC,CASSRRVNYGYTF
TRBJ2-7,NA,NA,TRBV28,TGTGCCAGCTTTAGCGGAGAGAGCCACGAGCAGTACTTC,CASFSGESHEQYF
TRBJ2-7,TRBD1,NA,TRBV4-3,TGCGCCAGCAGCCAAGATTGGACAGGGTACGAGCAGTACTTC,CASSQDWTGYEQYF
TRBJ2-7,NA,NA,TRBV6-5,TGTGCCAGCAGTTTTGGGGCGGGAACCTACGAGCAGTACTTC,CASSFGAGTYEQYF
TRBJ2-7,NA,NA,TRBV2,TGTGCCAGCGAGAGGACAGTCGAGCAGTACTTC,CASERTVEQYF
TRBJ2-3,NA,NA,TRBV27,TGTGCCAGCAGTTTTACTGAGGTAGATACGCAGTATTTT,CASSFTEVDTQYF
TRBJ2-1,NA,NA,TRBV15,TGTGCCACCAGCACGACAGGGACTTACAATGAGCAGTTCTTC,CATSTTGTYNEQFF
TRBJ2-1,NA,NA,TRBV7-9,TGTGCCAGCATCCAAGGGGGTTACCCCTACAATGAGCAGTTCTTC,CASIQGGYPYNEQFF
TRBJ2-7,NA,NA,TRBV7-2,TGTGCCAGCAGCTATGGACTCGCAACCTACGAGCAGTACTTC,CASSYGLATYEQYF
TRBJ2-2,NA,NA,TRBV9,TGTGCCAGCAGCGTAGGGGGGCGGAGACGGAACACCGGGGAGCTGTTTTTT,CASSVGGRRRNTGELFF